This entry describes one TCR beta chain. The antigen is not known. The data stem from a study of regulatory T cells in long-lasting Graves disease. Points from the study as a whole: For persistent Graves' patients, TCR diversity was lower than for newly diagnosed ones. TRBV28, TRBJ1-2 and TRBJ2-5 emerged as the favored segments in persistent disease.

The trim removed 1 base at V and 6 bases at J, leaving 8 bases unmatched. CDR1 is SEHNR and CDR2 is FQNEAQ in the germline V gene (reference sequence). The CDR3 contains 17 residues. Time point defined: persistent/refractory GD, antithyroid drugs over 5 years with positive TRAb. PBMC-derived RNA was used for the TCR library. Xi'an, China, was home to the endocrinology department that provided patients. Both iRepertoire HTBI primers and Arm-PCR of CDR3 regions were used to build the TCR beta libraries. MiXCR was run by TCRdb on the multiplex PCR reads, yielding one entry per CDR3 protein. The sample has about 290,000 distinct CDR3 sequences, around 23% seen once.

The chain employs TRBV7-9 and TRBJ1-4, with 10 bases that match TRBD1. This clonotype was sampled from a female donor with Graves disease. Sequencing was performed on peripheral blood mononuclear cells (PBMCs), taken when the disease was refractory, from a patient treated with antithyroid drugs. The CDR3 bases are TGTGCCAGCAGCTTAGGCCTCGGGACAGGGGTCGATGAAAAACTGTTTTTT. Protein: CASSLGLGTGVDEKLFF.